This T cell receptor (beta chain) was obtained from a study of blood T cells in healthy people across ages (dated by TCRdb to between 2014 and 2017). The study in broad terms: In model experiments, roughly one uniquely barcoded TCR beta cDNA molecule per two T cells was captured by template switching. To track age-related changes in TCR beta repertoire diversity, the study relied on deep sequencing normalized with unique cDNA molecular identifiers. The donors were divided into four age groups: young (average around 15 years), middle-aged (around 37), aged (approximately 64) and long-lived (about 79). To avoid experimental bias, donors of different ages were distributed randomly across sequencing lanes. The study analyzed two additional independent replicas of 1 million unique cDNA reads from the same blood draw for two donors, one aged 18 to 29 and one aged 80 or older.

This clonotype was detected a few times. This clone's antigen is unknown. It has no much larger one-base neighbor in the sample; base qualities were not kept. The roughly 39 donors, aged roughly 6 to 90 years, were systemically healthy Caucasian individuals from Russia. Each donor gave 8.5 to 10 milliliters of peripheral blood, collected into EDTA-treated Vacutainer tubes. Ficoll-Paque density-gradient centrifugation was used to isolate PBMCs, with at least 7 million obtained per sample. Total RNA, at least 6 micrograms per sample, was extracted from PBMCs with Trizol reagent. For every donor, flow cytometry on a PBMC aliquot measured the percentage of naive CD45RAhigh/CD27high T cells. Library construction relied on 5' RACE. The sequencing machine was an Illumina HiSeq 2500. A second PCR of roughly 7 to 12 cycles was performed with a sample-barcoded 5' primer and a J-beta primer mix. A template-switch 5' adaptor carrying 12 random nucleotides introduced a unique molecular identifier onto each TCR beta cDNA molecule. Each sample yielded at least 2.5 million CDR3-containing paired-end reads. The Mint cDNA synthesis kit, primed by a TRBC-specific oligonucleotide, was used to synthesize first-strand cDNA from all RNA. Following uracil-DNA glycosylase treatment, all cDNA underwent a first 18-cycle PCR with the universal primers M1SS and BC2_uni_R. Per the authors' processing: Each sample was normalized by randomly selecting 1 million high-quality reads, each carrying a distinct molecular identifier. Instead of being binned into consensus sequences, reads with shared molecular identifiers were discarded. MiTCR, set to a Q25 quality threshold and the strictest error-elimination algorithm, was used for CDR3 identification, clonotype clustering and error correction. A nonparametric unseen species model with Euler transformation was used to estimate lower-bound total TCR beta diversity. TCRdb cleaned the public reads at Q25 with fastp, built clones with MiXCR and kept in-frame beta chains. Rows matching on CDR3 protein sequence are summarized as one entry with the most common DNA and genes. For this entry, the V and J calls and clone size follow TCRdb and not the study's own pipeline. This sample gives over 600,000 distinct CDR3 sequences in total; less than 60% of them show up just once. Jointly, the top ten make up 15% to 20% of the sample.

The CDR3 spans 15 residues, from the cysteine through the phenylalanine. The CDR3 DNA has 45 bases and is translated from base 1. V and J are truncated by 4 bases and 1 base respectively, leaving an intervening sequence of 11 bases. Taken from the germline V gene, the CDR1 and CDR2 loops are SNHLY and FYNNEI. Study-level results and caveats: Bulk unsorted PBMC profiling prevented conclusive comparison of naive and antigen-experienced compartments. Because donor CMV infection status was unknown, age-related changes in expanded clonotypes were potentially confounded. The long-lived group showed more naive CD4+ T cells, fewer expanded clones and increased TCR diversity than the aged group, suggesting age selection. Observed TCR beta diversity per million T cells fell roughly linearly with age, and a significant reduction was already apparent by age roughly 40. Estimates of total diversity based on one million sequenced T cells were regarded as lower bounds and as underestimates. There was a strong correlation between observed TCR beta diversity and the percentage of naive T cells measured by flow cytometry.

The material sequenced was blood. Recombination linked TRBV2 to TRBJ2-1, with TRBD2 perhaps the D gene, on 6 matching bases. The receptor's source is an elderly man in good health. The sequenced DNA is TGTGCCAGCAGTGTCGGGGGATGGTCCTACAATGAGCAGTTCTTC. This codes for CASSVGGWSYNEQFF.